This TCR beta chain was captured by sequencing in a study of blood T cell repertoires in COVID-19. Looked up from germline, CDR1 is LNHDA and CDR2 is SQIVND (reference sequence). V dropped 6 bases and J dropped 2 bases, with 17 bases sitting between them. The CDR3 spans 16 residues. Original processing notes: Amplification with reference gene primers provided the estimates of nucleated cell counts. This table comes from immunoSEQ multiplex PCR, and its TCRdb copy is limited to in-frame clones, with some not included. The DNA gave D and trimming, while V, J and clone size come from that table. The sample yields 150,000 or so clones, nearly 80% seen once.

The TCR originated in a woman aged 45 to 65 who had recovered from COVID-19. V and J are TRBV19 and TRBJ1-5; possible D gene TRBD1, 6 bases. Specimen: PBMCs or T cells enriched from blood (not recorded which). The CDR3 protein is CASSQHAGDGNQPQHF. The CDR3 bases are TGTGCCAGTAGCCAACACGCAGGGGATGGCAATCAGCCCCAGCATTTT.